This TCR beta chain was documented in a study of Graves' ophthalmopathy and Graves' hyperthyroidism. About the study: The authors defined stable hyperthyroidism as no ophthalmopathy within 18 months of follow-up.

This clonotype came up a few times. The CDR3 has 13 amino acids. V gave up 6 bases and J gave up 7 bases; unmatched junction bases: 4. CDR1 is MNHEY and CDR2 is SVGEGT in the germline V gene. Amplification targeted the TCR beta CDR3 regions, with RNA transcripts as the source material. RT-PCR was first run with HTBI primers, then multiplex PCR in a second round. TCRdb fed the multiplex PCR reads into MiXCR, producing one record per CDR3 protein. The sample includes 900,000 to 1,200,000 distinct CDR3 sequences, about 36% of them seen just once. The chain links TRBV6-2 or TRBV6-3 to TRBJ1-5; 9 nucleotides agree with TRBD1. Sequenced material: peripheral blood or thyroid tissue (not recorded which). The receptor was derived from an adult man with Graves' hyperthyroidism. CDR3 amino acids: CASRGQGKQPQHF. CDR3 nucleotides: TGTGCCAGCAGAGGACAGGGGAAGCAGCCCCAGCATTTT.